This T cell receptor beta chain comes out of a study of neurological immune-mediated disorders (dated by TCRdb to between 2018 and 2021). Describing the broader study: The study compared peripheral blood TCR-beta repertoires of HTLV-I-associated myelopathy (HAM/TSP) patients, multiple sclerosis patients and healthy controls using UMI-based sequencing. Alongside PBMC samples, the set of some 100 TCR-beta libraries contained longitudinal samples, technical triplicates, and paired CD4+ and CD8+ T-cell subsets that had been sorted. The cohort comprised approximately 67 subjects: 14 HAM/TSP patients, around 35 multiple sclerosis patients and about 20 healthy controls. The paper as a whole reports these results and caveats: No identical CDR3 amino acid sequences were found to be shared among expanded clones across subjects, suggesting that TCR-beta repertoires were private in all groups. TCR clonal expansion was highest in HAM/TSP patients and lowest in MS patients, with MS patients falling below even healthy controls.

cDNA was synthesized by template-switch 5'RACE using a primer carrying a 10-nucleotide random unique molecular identifier by which each TCR transcript was tagged. Every sequencing run covered 15-18 subjects and yielded more than 170 million TCR-beta sequences. The RNeasy kit was used to extract total RNA. The KAPA Real-time Library Amplification kit was used to amplify TCR-beta VDJ regions with primers for the TCR constant region and the 5'RACE anchor. Sample indexes and Illumina adaptors were added in a first PCR, and a second PCR then increased library yield. After Ampure bead purification, the roughly 650 bp TCR product was size-selected on a 2% E-gel SizeSelection system. Before pooling, libraries had their quality checked on a Bioanalyzer, their concentration measured with Qubit, and their quantity determined with the Kapa Library Quantification kit. Libraries were sequenced paired-end 2 x 150 bp on an Illumina HiSeq 2500. To increase sequence diversity, about 25-31% phiX was spiked into each library pool. The published analysis was carried out like this. The quality-filtered reads were processed with the UMI-based MiGEC pipeline, whose error correction step removed more than 75% of the raw TCR sequences. VDJ genes were aligned to IMGT germline references, and clonotypes were defined by unique CDR3 amino acid sequence plus V-J genes. Clonal expansion, Shannon diversity and CDR3 relatedness were evaluated with VDJtools (CalcPairwiseDistances, ClusterSamples), while phylogenetic trees were built in CLCbio workbench. Using coefficient-of-variation modelling across technical triplicates, the study counted a clone as expanded if it had at least 8 unique UMIs. Starting from the raw public reads, TCRdb applied fastp trimming at Q25, assembled clones with MiXCR and retained in-frame beta chains. Rows are unified per CDR3 protein, each entry keeping the most common DNA and genes. The V and J calls were not made by the authors but by TCRdb's processing. This sample holds more than 13,000 distinct CDR3 sequences; 10% were observed only once. The ten biggest clones cover around a quarter of the sample.

Healthy controls were blood bank volunteers in Maryland, USA. Libraries from unsorted PBMCs were made from 2 million PBMCs kept in RNAlater at -80 degrees C until RNA extraction. PBMCs were separated from peripheral blood using Ficoll-Hypaque density gradient centrifugation and then cryopreserved in liquid nitrogen. Ten or more counts support this clonotype. Its antigen specificity is not known. No base qualities exist here, and no much larger clone lies one base off it. V sheds 4 bases and J sheds 3 bases, leaving 5 bases between their ends. The CDR3, cysteine through phenylalanine, is 11 amino acids long. Only the CDR3 DNA is retained, 33 bases long and in frame from the first base. CDR1 SGHKS and CDR2 YYEKEE were looked up in the germline V gene (reference sequence).

The sample taken for sequencing was PBMCs. The chain is encoded by TRBV5-5 joined to TRBJ2-7; confidence is insufficient to name the D gene. The source of this sequence is a woman between 40 and 50 years old in good health. Read as DNA, the sequence is TGTGCCAGCAGCCCGAACTACGAGCAGTACTTC. Its protein reads: CASSPNYEQYF.